This T cell receptor (beta chain) was recovered during a study of blood T cell repertoires in COVID-19. Clones were sequenced by immunoSEQ multiplex PCR, and TCRdb holds only the in-frame ones, with some missing. Counted here are 250,000 or so clones, roughly 80% occurring once; the ten biggest clones make up roughly 3.6%. V was shortened by 5 bases and J by 1 base, with 8 bases between the two germline ends. Germline V gene data show CDR1 as SGHVS and CDR2 as FQNEAQ. The CDR3 is 13 residues long. Specimen: PBMCs or T cells enriched from blood (not recorded which). The receptor comes from a man aged 45-65 years who had recovered from COVID-19. The rearrangement joins TRBV7-8 to TRBJ1-1; no firm D call. The CDR3 spells CASSPPGNTEAFF. In DNA, the CDR3 is TGTGCCAGCAGCCCCCCGGGGAACACTGAAGCTTTCTTT.